The clone carrying this T cell receptor (beta chain) was observed at least ten times. Antigen: not known. UMIs were added to TCR cDNA along with a universal primer site when it was made by 5'RACE template switching. Each CDR3 protein gets one entry after TCRdb re-called the 5' RACE reads with MiXCR. This sample has about 300,000 distinct CDR3 sequences, with approximately 8% found just once. This specimen comes from a study of T cells after yellow fever vaccination. Findings and limits, study-wide: Abundant clonotypes from the bulk population could contaminate FACS-sorted repertoires.

Germline values: CDR1 MGHRA, CDR2 YSYEKL. The ends lost 4 bases at V and 5 bases at J; junction bases unmatched: 11. The CDR3 runs 16 residues. This receptor was identified in a man younger than 30 who received the YFV17D yellow fever vaccine. The material was CD4+ T cells sorted from PBMCs, obtained 5 days after the yellow fever booster vaccination. J is TRBJ1-3 and V is TRBV4-1; TRBD1 aligns across 7 bases. The CDR3 region has the DNA TGCGCCAGCAGCCGACCTTCCCGGGACAGTCGAAACACCATATATTTT. Translating gives CASSRPSRDSRNTIYF.